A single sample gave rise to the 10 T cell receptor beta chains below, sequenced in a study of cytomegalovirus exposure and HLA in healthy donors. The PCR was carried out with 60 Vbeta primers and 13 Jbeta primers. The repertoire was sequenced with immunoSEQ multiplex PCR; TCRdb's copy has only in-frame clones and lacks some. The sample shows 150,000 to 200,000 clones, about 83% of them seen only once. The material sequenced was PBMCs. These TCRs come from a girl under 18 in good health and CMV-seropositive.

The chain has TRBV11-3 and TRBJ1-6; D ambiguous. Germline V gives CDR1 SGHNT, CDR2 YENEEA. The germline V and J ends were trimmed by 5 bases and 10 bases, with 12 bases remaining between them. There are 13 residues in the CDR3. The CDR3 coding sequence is TGTGCCAGCAGCCCCGGAGCCGGGTCACCCCTCCACTTT. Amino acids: CASSPGAGSPLHF.

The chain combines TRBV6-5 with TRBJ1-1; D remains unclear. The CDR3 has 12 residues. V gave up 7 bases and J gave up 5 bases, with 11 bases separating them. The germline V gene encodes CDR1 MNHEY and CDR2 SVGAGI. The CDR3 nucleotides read TGTGCCAGCATTGAGGGTTGGACTGAAGCTTTCTTT. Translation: CASIEGWTEAFF.

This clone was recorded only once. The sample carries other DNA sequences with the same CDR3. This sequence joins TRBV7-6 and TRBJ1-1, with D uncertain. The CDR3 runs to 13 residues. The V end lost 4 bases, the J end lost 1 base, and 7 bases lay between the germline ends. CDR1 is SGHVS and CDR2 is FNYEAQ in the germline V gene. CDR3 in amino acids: CASSSYRNTEAFF. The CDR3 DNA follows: TGTGCCAGCAGCTCGTACAGGAACACTGAAGCTTTCTTT.

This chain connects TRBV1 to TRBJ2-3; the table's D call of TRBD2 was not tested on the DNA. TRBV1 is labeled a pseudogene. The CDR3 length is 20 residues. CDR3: CTSSQDQGFLAGGSTDTQYF. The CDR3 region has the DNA TGCACCAGCAGCCAAGATCAAGGGTTTCTAGCGGGGGGTAGCACAGATACGCAGTATTTT.

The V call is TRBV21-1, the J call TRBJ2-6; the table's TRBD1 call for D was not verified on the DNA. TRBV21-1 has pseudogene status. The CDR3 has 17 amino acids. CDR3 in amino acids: CAPEATGISSGANVLTF. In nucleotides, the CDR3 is TGTGCCCCTGAGGCAACAGGGATTTCCTCTGGGGCCAACGTCCTGACTTTC.

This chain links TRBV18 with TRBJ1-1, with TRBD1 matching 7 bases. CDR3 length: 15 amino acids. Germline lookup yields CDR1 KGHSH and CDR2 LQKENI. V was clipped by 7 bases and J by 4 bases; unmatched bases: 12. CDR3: CASCRGNLQSTEAFF. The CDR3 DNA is TGTGCCAGCTGCAGGGGGAACCTGCAAAGCACTGAAGCTTTCTTT.

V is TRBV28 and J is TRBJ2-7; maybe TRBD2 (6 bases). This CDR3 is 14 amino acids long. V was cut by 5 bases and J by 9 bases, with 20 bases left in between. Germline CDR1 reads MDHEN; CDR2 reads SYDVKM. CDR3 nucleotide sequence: TGTGCCAGCAGTCCGGGGGACCTTTACAGTCCGCAGTACTTC. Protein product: CASSPGDLYSPQYF. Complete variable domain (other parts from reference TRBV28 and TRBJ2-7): DVKVTQSSRYLVKRTGEKVFLECVQDMDHENMFWYRQDPGLGLRLIYFSYDVKMKEKGDIPEGYSVSREKKERFSLILESASTNQTSMYLCASSPGDLYSPQYFGPGTRLTVT.

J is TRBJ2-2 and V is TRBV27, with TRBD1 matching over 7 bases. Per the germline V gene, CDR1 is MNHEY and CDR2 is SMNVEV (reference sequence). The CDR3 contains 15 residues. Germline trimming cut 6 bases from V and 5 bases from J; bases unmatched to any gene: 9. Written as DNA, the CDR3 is TGTGCCAGCAGGGACCCGGGACAGAGAACCGGGGAGCTGTTTTTT. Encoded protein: CASRDPGQRTGELFF.

The CDR3, as DNA: TGTGCCAGCAGCGTAGGCGGGGGGGCCAGCGAGCAGTACTTC. Translating gives CASSVGGGASEQYF. The chain carries TRBV9 and TRBJ2-7, with 9 positions matching TRBD2. The germline V gene has CDR1 SGDLS and CDR2 YYNGEE. With V trimmed by 0 bases and J by 6 bases, 4 bases remained unmatched. This CDR3 has 14 residues.

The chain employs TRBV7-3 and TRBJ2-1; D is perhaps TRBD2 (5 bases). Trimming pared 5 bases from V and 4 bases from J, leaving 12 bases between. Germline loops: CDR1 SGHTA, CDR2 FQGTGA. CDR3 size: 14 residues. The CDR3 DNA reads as TGTGCCAGCAGCCTAGGAGGCCCGTACAATGAGCAGTTCTTC. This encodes CASSLGGPYNEQFF.